Each of the 21 T cell receptor beta chains below was sequenced from the same sample in a study of cytomegalovirus exposure and HLA in healthy donors. Researchers ran the PCR with 60 Vbeta and 13 Jbeta primers. TCRdb keeps only in-frame clones here, not all; method: immunoSEQ multiplex PCR. In the table there are 100,000 or so clones, 73% of which are singletons. Sequenced material: PBMCs. The receptors shown here come from a middle-aged man in good health and CMV-seronegative.

J is TRBJ2-6 and V is TRBV27; D is uncertain. Germline CDR1 is MNHEY and CDR2 is SMNVEV (reference sequence). The CDR3 extends over 16 amino acids. The V and J ends lost 1 base and 0 bases respectively, with 7 bases between them. In DNA, the CDR3 is TGTGCCAGCAGTTTATGGGCTGGCTCTGGGGCCAACGTCCTGACTTTC. Translation gives CASSLWAGSGANVLTF.

The chain has TRBV4-1 and TRBJ2-6, with D unclear. V lost 4 bases, J lost 0 bases, and 4 bases lay in between. CDR3 length: 14 residues. CDR1 and CDR2 from the germline V gene are MGHRA and YSYEKL. CDR3 coding DNA: TGCGCCAGCAGCCTTAGCTCTGGGGCCAACGTCCTGACTTTC. Encoded protein: CASSLSSGANVLTF.

The V call is TRBV4-3, the J call TRBJ2-5, with 12 bases that match TRBD2. CDR3 length: 18 residues. Germline loops: CDR1 LGHNA, CDR2 YSLEER. The junction had 9 bases not matched to a gene; V was cut back by 4 bases and J by 0 bases. CDR3 protein: CASSRHSWTSGDQETQYF. The CDR3 DNA sequence: TGCGCCAGCAGCCGACACTCTTGGACTAGCGGGGACCAAGAGACCCAGTACTTC.

This clone has a handful of counts. The chain carries TRBV5-6 and TRBJ2-1, with 7 bases aligning to TRBD1. This CDR3 is built from 16 residues. V dropped 4 bases and J dropped 5; count of bases not matched to a gene: 12. CDR1 and CDR2 (germline): SGHDT, YYEEEE. The CDR3 DNA follows: TGTGCCAGCAGCATTTACTCCACAGGGGCGGACAATGAGCAGTTCTTC. It yields the protein CASSIYSTGADNEQFF.

The rearrangement joins TRBV6-1 to TRBJ2-7; D is unclear. The V gene lost 6 bases and the J gene lost 2 bases, with 11 bases spanning the gap. There are 13 residues in the CDR3. Per germline, CDR1 MNHNS and CDR2 SASEGT. This CDR3 reads CASSRERTYEQYF. The CDR3 coding sequence is TGTGCCAGCAGCCGCGAGAGGACCTACGAGCAGTACTTC.

The chain has TRBV10-3 and TRBJ1-1; TRBD1 matches 8 bases. Germline V CDR1 and CDR2: ENHRY, SYGVKD. Germline trimming cut 6 bases from V and 1 base from J; bases unmatched to any gene: 7. CDR3 length: 15 residues. As DNA, the CDR3 is TGTGCCATCAGAAGGACGACAGGGGAGAACACTGAAGCTTTCTTT. Its translation is CAIRRTTGENTEAFF.

This chain links TRBV7-6 with TRBJ1-4, with 9 bases fitting TRBD1. The CDR3 covers 14 residues. The germline V gene encodes CDR1 SGHVS and CDR2 FNYEAQ. V shed 3 bases and J 8 bases; nucleotides not matched to a gene: 4. In DNA form, the CDR3 reads TGTGCCAGCAGCTTGGGGACAGGGCGAGAAAAACTGTTTTTT. Amino acid sequence: CASSLGTGREKLFF.

The J gene is TRBJ2-7, the V gene TRBV13, with 8 bases matching TRBD1. V lost 5 bases to trimming and J lost 6 bases; unmatched junction nucleotides: 3. Germline assignment: CDR1 PRHDT and CDR2 FYEKMQ (reference sequence). CDR3 length equals 12 residues. The DNA of the CDR3 is TGTGCCAGCAGCGGACAGGGACGCGAGCAGTACTTC. It yields the protein CASSGQGREQYF.

This chain uses TRBV7-3 with TRBJ2-2, with a possible D match to TRBD2 (6 bases). The V end was cut by 5 bases, the J end by 8 bases, with 18 bases between. The germline V gene encodes CDR1 SGHTA and CDR2 FQGTGA. This CDR3 contains 15 residues. The CDR3 sequence: CASSRGTPLGGELFF. The CDR3 bases are TGTGCCAGCAGCCGCGGGACCCCCCTGGGGGGGGAGCTGTTTTTT.

The chain joins TRBV6-4 to TRBJ1-4, with a possible D match to TRBD1 (6 bases). CDR1 is MRHNA and CDR2 is SNTAGT in the germline V gene. The V end was cut by 6 bases, the J end by 8 bases, with 13 bases between. The CDR3 consists of 13 residues. This CDR3 is CASSKGDDEKLFF. DNA of the CDR3: TGTGCCAGCAGCAAGGGGGACGACGAAAAACTGTTTTTT.

The V call is TRBV2, the J call TRBJ1-3; no clear D. Germline loops: CDR1 SNHLY, CDR2 FYNNEI. V was clipped by 7 bases and J by 0 bases, with 10 bases between them. The CDR3 is 14 residues long. As DNA, the CDR3 is TGTGCCAGCAACATGGGCCTCTCTGGAAACACCATATATTTT. It specifies CASNMGLSGNTIYF.

The chain has TRBV7-2 and TRBJ2-3; no definite D call. V shed 6 bases and J shed 4 bases, with 8 bases lying between them. This CDR3 is built from 12 residues. CDR1 SGHTA and CDR2 FQGNSA come from the germline V gene. CDR3 bases: TGTGCCAGCAGAACTTTCGCAGATACGCAGTATTTT. Its translation is CASRTFADTQYF.

This chain links TRBV6-6 with TRBJ2-3, with 12 bases aligning to TRBD2. V lost 5 bases and J lost 8; bases outside the gene matches: 8. The germline CDR1 and CDR2 sequences are MNHNY and SVGAGI (reference sequence). CDR3 length: 15 amino acids. Written as DNA, the CDR3 is TGTGCCAGCAGTCAAACTAGCGGGGGGTCGGGTACGCAGTATTTT. It encodes CASSQTSGGSGTQYF.

The sample holds one count of this clone. This rearrangement joins TRBV27 to TRBJ2-7; 7 bases match TRBD1. CDR3 length: 15 residues. V shed 5 bases and J 4 bases; nucleotides not matched to a gene: 11. Germline V lookup: CDR1 MNHEY, CDR2 SMNVEV (reference sequence). CDR3 region: CASSPLTGNAYEQYF. CDR3 nucleotides: TGTGCCAGCAGTCCACTGACAGGGAACGCTTACGAGCAGTACTTC.

The chain couples TRBV23-1 to TRBJ2-7, with a tentative D call TRBD1 (6 bases). TRBV23-1 is assigned to the ORF class and has an uncertain function. This CDR3 comprises 14 residues. The V end lost 8 bases, the J end lost 0 bases, and 14 bases lay between the germline ends. In DNA, the CDR3 is TGCGCCAGCGTCAACAGGGCCCGCTCCTACGAGCAGTACTTC. Its translation: CASVNRARSYEQYF.

The chain is built from TRBV13 and TRBJ2-7, with 10 bases aligning to TRBD2. Germline CDR1 PRHDT, CDR2 FYEKMQ (reference sequence). Trimming at V came to 2 bases and at J to 5 bases, leaving 9 bases not matched to a gene. This CDR3 spans 16 amino acids. This chain's CDR3 is CASSLRLAGAGDEQYF. CDR3 nucleotides: TGTGCCAGCAGCTTAAGGCTAGCGGGGGCCGGGGACGAGCAGTACTTC.

The chain recombines TRBV29-1 with TRBJ2-1, with TRBD2 as a possible D gene (5 bases). Germline V gives CDR1 SQVTM, CDR2 ANQGSEA. V lost 7 bases and J lost 1, with 14 bases in between. This CDR3 has 14 residues. The CDR3 region has the DNA TGCAGCGCAGCCGGGGATCCTTCCTACAATGAGCAGTTCTTC. Its protein is CSAAGDPSYNEQFF.

This sequence joins TRBV5-1 and TRBJ1-4, with D perhaps TRBD1 (6 bases). The CDR3 covers 14 residues. V lost 4 bases and J 8 bases, leaving 15 bases between the germline ends. The germline V gene encodes CDR1 SGHRS and CDR2 YFSETQ. CDR3 sequence (DNA): TGCGCCAGCAGCCAGGGGCCATCAGGGGAAAAACTGTTTTTT. Translated, it gives CASSQGPSGEKLFF.

In this sample, this clone turned up once. The gene calls are TRBV14 and TRBJ2-7, with 9 nucleotides matching TRBD2. Trimming removed 3 bases from V and 1 base from J; junction bases left unmatched: 4. This CDR3 is built from 15 residues. CDR1 SGHDN and CDR2 FVKESK come from the germline V gene. DNA of the CDR3: TGTGCCAGCAGCCATTCTAGCGGGGTATCCTACGAGCAGTACTTC. Translation gives CASSHSSGVSYEQYF. The complete variable domain, with remaining parts taken from reference TRBV14 and TRBJ2-7, reads EAGVTQFPSHSVIEKGQTVTLRCDPISGHDNLYWYRRVMGKEIKFLLHFVKESKQDESGMPNNRFLAERTGGTYSTLKVQPAELEDSGVYFCASSHSSGVSYEQYFGPGTRLTVT.

The genes are TRBV30 and TRBJ2-2, with 7 bases fitting TRBD1. Losses at the gene ends were 5 bases for V and 5 bases for J; bases not matched to a gene: 5. CDR1 GTSNPN and CDR2 SVGIG come from the germline V gene (reference sequence). The CDR3 totals 13 residues. For the CDR3, the DNA is TGTGCCTGGGCGACAGGGCTGACCGGGGAGCTGTTTTTT. Amino acid sequence: CAWATGLTGELFF.

This chain uses TRBV7-8 with TRBJ1-2; TRBD1 might be the D (5 bases). Trimming left V 5 bases short and J 7 bases short, with 23 bases between. Germline V CDR1 and CDR2: SGHVS, FQNEAQ. The CDR3 is 16 residues long. In DNA, the CDR3 is TGTGCCAGCAGCATAATAGGGCCAGGGATTTCGGGTGGCTACACCTTC. Its protein is CASSIIGPGISGGYTF.